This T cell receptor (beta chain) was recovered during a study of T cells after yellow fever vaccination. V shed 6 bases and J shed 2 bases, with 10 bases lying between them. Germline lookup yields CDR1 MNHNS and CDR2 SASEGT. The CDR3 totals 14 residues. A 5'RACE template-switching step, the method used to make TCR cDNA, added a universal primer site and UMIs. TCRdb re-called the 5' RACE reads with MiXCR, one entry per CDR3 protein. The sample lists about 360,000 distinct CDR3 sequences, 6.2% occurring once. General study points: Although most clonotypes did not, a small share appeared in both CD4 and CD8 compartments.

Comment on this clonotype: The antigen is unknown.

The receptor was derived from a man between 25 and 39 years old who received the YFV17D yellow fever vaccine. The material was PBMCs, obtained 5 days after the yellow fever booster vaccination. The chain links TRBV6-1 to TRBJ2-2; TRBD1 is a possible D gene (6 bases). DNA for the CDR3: TGTGCCAGCAGGCGACAGGATAACACCGGGGAGCTGTTTTTT. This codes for CASRRQDNTGELFF.